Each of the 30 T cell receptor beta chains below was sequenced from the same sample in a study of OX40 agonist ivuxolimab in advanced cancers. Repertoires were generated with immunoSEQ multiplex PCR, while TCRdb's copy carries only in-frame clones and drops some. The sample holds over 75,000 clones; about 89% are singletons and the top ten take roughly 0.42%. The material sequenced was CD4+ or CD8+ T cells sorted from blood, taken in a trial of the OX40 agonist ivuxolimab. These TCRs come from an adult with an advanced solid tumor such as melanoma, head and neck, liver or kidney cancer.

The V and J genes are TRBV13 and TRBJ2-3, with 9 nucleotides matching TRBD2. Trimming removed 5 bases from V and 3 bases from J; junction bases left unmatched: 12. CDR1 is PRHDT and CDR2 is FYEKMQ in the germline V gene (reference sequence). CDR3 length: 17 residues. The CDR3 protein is CASSPRGLAKSTDTQYF. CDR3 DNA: TGTGCCAGCAGCCCCCGGGGACTAGCTAAGTCGACAGATACGCAGTATTTT.

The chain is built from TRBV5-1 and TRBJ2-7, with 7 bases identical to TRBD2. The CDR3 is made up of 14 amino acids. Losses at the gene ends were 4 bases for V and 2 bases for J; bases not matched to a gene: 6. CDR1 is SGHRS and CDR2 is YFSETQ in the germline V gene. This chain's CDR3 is CASSPTSDPYEQYF. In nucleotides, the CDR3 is TGCGCCAGCAGCCCTACTAGCGACCCCTACGAGCAGTACTTC.

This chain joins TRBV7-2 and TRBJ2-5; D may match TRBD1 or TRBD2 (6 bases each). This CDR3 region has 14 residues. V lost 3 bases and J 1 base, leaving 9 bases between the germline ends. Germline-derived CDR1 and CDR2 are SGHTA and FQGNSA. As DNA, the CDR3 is TGTGCCAGCAGCTTCGGGGGCATCCAAGAGACCCAGTACTTC. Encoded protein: CASSFGGIQETQYF.

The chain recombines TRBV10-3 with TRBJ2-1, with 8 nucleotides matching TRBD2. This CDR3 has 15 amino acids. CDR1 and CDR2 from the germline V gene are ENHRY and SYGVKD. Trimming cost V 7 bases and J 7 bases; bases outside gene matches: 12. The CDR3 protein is CAIMEVAGIGNEQFF. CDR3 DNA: TGTGCCATCATGGAGGTAGCGGGAATCGGGAATGAGCAGTTCTTC.

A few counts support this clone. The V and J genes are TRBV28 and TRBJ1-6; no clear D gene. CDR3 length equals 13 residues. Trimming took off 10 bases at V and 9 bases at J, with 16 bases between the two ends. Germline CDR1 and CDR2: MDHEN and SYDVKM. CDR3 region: CATSGRQTSPLHF. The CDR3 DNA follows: TGTGCCACAAGCGGGAGGCAGACTTCACCCCTCCACTTT.

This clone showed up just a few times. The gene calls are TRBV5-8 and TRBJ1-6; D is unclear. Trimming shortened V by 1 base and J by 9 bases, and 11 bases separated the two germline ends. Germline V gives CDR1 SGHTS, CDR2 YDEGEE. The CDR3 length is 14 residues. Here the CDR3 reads CASSLWGGTSPLHF. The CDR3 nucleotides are TGTGCCAGCAGCTTGTGGGGAGGTACTTCACCCCTCCACTTT.

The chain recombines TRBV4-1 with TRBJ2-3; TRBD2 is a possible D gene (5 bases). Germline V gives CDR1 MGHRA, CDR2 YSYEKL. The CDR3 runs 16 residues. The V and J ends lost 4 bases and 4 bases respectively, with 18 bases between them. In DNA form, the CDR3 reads TGCGCCAGCAGCCCCGGCGCACTAGTAGTCCCAGATACGCAGTATTTT. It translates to CASSPGALVVPDTQYF.

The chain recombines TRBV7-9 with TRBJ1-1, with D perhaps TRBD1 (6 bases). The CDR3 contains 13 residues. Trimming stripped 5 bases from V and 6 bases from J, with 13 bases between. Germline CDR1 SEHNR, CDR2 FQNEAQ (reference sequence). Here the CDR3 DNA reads TGTGCCAGCAGCCCGGACAGTTTTTCTGAAGCTTTCTTT. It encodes CASSPDSFSEAFF.

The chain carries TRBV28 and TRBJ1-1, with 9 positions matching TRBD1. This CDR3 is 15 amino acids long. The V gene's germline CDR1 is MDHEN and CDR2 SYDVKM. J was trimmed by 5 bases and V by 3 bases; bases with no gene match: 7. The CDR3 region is CASSFWMTGGTEAFF. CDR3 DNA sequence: TGTGCCAGCAGTTTTTGGATGACAGGGGGGACTGAAGCTTTCTTT.

This CDR3 is CASSLTGFTEAFF. Written as DNA, the CDR3 is TGTGCCAGCAGCCTGACAGGCTTCACTGAAGCTTTCTTT. This chain connects TRBV28 to TRBJ1-1; the D gene is possibly TRBD1 (6 bases). The CDR3 length is 13 residues. Trimming pared 6 bases from V and 4 bases from J, leaving 12 bases between. CDR1 is MDHEN and CDR2 is SYDVKM in the germline V gene.

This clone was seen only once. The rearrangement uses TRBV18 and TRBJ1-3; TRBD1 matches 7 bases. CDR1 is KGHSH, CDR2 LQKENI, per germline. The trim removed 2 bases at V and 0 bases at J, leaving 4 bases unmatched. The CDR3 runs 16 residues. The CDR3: CASSPTGAVSGNTIYF. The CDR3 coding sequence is TGTGCCAGCTCACCAACAGGGGCCGTCTCTGGAAACACCATATATTTT.

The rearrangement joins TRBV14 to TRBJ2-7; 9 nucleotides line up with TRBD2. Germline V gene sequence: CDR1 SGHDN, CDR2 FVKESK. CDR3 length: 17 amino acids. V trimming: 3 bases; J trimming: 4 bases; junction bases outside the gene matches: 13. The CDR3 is CASSHPPGTSSKYEQYF. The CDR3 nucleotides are TGTGCCAGCAGCCATCCCCCTGGGACTAGCTCAAAATACGAGCAGTACTTC.

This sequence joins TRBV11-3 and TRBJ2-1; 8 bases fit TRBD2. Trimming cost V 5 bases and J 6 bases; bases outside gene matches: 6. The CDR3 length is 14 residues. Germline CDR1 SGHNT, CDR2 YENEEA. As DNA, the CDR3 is TGTGCCAGCAGCCCGGGACTAGGCCTCAATGAGCAGTTCTTC. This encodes CASSPGLGLNEQFF.

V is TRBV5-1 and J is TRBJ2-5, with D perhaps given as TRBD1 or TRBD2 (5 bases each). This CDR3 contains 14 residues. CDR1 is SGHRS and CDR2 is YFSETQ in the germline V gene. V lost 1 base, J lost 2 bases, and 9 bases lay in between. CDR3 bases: TGCGCCAGCAGCTTGAGGGACGGTCAAGAGACCCAGTACTTC. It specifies CASSLRDGQETQYF.

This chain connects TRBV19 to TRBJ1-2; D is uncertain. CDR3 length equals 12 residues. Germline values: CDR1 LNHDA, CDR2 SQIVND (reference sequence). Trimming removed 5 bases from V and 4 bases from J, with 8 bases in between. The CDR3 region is CASSFDSYGYTF. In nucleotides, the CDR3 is TGTGCCAGTAGTTTCGACTCCTATGGCTACACCTTC.

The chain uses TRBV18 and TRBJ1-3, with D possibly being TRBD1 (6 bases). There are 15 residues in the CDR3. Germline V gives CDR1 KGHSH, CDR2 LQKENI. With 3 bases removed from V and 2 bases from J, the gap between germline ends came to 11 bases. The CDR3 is CASSPRPGAGNTIYF. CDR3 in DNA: TGTGCCAGCTCACCCAGACCAGGGGCTGGAAACACCATATATTTT.

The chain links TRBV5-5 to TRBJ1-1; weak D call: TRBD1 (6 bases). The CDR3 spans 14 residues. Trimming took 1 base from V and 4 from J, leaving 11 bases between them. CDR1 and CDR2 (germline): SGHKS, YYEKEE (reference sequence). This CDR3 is CASSLKGGVTEAFF. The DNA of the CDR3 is TGTGCCAGCAGCTTGAAAGGGGGTGTCACTGAAGCTTTCTTT.

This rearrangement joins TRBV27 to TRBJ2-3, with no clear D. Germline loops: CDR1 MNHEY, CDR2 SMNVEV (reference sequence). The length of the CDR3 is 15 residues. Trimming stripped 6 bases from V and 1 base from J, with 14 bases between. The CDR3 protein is CASSPLAEGTDTQYF. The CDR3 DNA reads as TGTGCCAGCAGCCCCCTTGCCGAGGGCACAGATACGCAGTATTTT.

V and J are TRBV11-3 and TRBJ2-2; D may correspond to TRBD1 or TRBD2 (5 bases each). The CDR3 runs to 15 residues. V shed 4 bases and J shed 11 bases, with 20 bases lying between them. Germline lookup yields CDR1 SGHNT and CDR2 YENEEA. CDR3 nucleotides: TGTGCCAGCAGCTACGAGCCAGGGTCGGGATACGAGCTGTTTTTT. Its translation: CASSYEPGSGYELFF.

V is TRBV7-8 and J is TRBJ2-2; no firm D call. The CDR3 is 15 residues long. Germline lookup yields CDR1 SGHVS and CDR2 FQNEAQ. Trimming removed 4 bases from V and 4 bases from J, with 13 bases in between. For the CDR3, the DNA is TGTGCCAGCAGCTCTTACCGGCGAGGCACCGGGGAGCTGTTTTTT. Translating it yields CASSSYRRGTGELFF.

This CDR3 is CASSLAGEQYF. The CDR3, as DNA: TGTGCCAGCAGCTTAGCTGGCGAGCAGTACTTC. The chain joins TRBV7-8 to TRBJ2-7; D remains ambiguous. The germline V gene encodes CDR1 SGHVS and CDR2 FQNEAQ. The CDR3 is 11 amino acids. Trimming pared 0 bases from V and 6 bases from J, leaving 3 bases between.

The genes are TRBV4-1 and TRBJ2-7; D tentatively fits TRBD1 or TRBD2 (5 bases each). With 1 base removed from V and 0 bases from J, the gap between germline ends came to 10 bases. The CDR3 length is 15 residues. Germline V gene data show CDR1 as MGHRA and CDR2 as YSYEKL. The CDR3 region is CASSQAGASSYEQYF. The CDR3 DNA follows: TGCGCCAGCAGCCAAGCCGGGGCCAGCTCCTACGAGCAGTACTTC.

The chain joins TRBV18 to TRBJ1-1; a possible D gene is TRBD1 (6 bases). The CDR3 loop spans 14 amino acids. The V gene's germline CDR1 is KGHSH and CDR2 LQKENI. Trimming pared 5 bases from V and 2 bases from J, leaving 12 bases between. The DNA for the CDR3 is TGTGCCAGCTCAACAGAGGACAGAAACACTGAAGCTTTCTTT. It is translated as CASSTEDRNTEAFF.

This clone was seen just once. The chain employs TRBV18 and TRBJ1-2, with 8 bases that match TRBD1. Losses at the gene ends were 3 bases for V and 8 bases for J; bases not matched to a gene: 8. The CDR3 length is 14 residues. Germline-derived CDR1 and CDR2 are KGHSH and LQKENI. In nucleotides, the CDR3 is TGTGCCAGCTCACCTGATCAGGGGGCGAACGGCTACACCTTC. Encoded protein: CASSPDQGANGYTF.

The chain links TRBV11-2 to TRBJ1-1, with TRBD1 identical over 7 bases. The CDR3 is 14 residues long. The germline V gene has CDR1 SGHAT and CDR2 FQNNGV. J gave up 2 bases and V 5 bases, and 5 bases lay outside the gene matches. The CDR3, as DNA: TGTGCCAGCAGCCTTAGACAGGGCAACACTGAAGCTTTCTTT. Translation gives CASSLRQGNTEAFF.

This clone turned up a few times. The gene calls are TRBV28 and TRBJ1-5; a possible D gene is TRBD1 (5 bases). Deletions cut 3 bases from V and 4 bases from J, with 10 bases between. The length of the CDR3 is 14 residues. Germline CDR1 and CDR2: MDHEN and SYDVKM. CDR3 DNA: TGTGCCAGCAGTTTTGGCTGGGGGAATCAGCCCCAGCATTTT. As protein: CASSFGWGNQPQHF.

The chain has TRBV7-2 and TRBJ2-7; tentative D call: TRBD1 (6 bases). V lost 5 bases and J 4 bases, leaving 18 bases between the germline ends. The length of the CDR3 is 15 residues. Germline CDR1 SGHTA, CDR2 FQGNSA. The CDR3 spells CASSQDSNPSYEQYF. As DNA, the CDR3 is TGTGCCAGCAGCCAGGACAGTAACCCTTCATACGAGCAGTACTTC.

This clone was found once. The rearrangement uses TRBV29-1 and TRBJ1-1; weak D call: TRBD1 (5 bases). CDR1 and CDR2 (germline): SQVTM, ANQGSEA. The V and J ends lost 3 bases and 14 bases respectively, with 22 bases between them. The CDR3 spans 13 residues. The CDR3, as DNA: TGCAGCGTTGAGGTTGAGGGACCGCCCTGGCGCTTCTTT. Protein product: CSVEVEGPPWRFF.

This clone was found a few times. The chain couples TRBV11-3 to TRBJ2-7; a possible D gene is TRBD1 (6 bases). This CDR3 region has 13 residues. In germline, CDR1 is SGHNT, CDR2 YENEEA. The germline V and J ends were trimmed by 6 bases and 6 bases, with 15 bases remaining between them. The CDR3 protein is CASRFQGGTEQYF. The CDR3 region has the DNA TGTGCCAGCAGGTTCCAAGGGGGAACCGAGCAGTACTTC.

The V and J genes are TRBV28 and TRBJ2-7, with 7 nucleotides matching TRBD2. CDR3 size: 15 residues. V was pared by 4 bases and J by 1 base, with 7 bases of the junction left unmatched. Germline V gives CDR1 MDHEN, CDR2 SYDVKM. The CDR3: CASSYTGEGSYEQYF. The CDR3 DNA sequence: TGTGCCAGCAGTTACACGGGGGAGGGGTCCTACGAGCAGTACTTC.